This TCR beta chain was profiled in a study of spatial heterogeneity in lung cancer. Across the whole study: When follow-up PBMC samples existed, they were sequenced (at a median of approximately two years after resection). Each unique TCR and UMI combination was seen more than ten times on average in raw reads. General study findings and limits: At resection, ubiquitous expanded tumor TCRs appeared in blood more than at follow-up.

Time point specified: blood at routine non-recurrence follow-up after resection. The study sequenced unsorted whole RNA from tumor, nontumor lung or frozen PBMC. Via MiXCR, TCRdb re-called the 5' RACE reads, giving one row per CDR3 protein. The data show around 110,000 distinct CDR3 sequences, 10% to 15% seen once. Germline values: CDR1 SGDLS, CDR2 YYNGEE. The CDR3 has 15 amino acids. The ends were cut back, 0 bases at V and 3 bases at J, with 13 bases in the middle. As to this clonotype: No antigen is known for it.

The rearrangement uses TRBV9 and TRBJ2-7, with no clear D. The clonotype comes from a male donor with early-stage non-small cell lung cancer. The material was PBMCs, obtained at follow-up. The CDR3 nucleotides are TGTGCCAGCAGCGTAGGCGCAGAACCCCACTACGAGCAGTACTTC. Translation gives CASSVGAEPHYEQYF.